This T cell receptor beta chain is from a study of blood T cell repertoires in COVID-19. Background on the study: Samples of COVID-19 (acute and convalescent) were obtained from the United States, Italy and Spain. T cells, B-cell-depleted T cells, or PBMCs supplied cDNA or gDNA.

The authors' processing: Amplification with reference gene primers provided the estimates of nucleated cell counts. The data were produced by immunoSEQ multiplex PCR, yet TCRdb's version contains in-frame clones alone and is incomplete. For V, J and clone size, that table is used; D and trimming come from the DNA. The sample yields about 110,000 clones, 70% to 80% seen once. This CDR3 has 14 residues. Germline CDR1 and CDR2: LNHDA and SQIVND (reference sequence). V was cut by 3 bases and J by 4 bases, with 10 bases left in between. This chain links TRBV19 with TRBJ1-5, with D possibly being TRBD1 (5 bases). This TCR was recovered from a human donor with acute or convalescent COVID-19. The donor label of this sample is uncertain. The sequencing input was peripheral blood. The CDR3 is CASSIGRVNQPQHF. Written as DNA, the CDR3 is TGTGCCAGTAGTATTGGCAGGGTGAATCAGCCCCAGCATTTT.